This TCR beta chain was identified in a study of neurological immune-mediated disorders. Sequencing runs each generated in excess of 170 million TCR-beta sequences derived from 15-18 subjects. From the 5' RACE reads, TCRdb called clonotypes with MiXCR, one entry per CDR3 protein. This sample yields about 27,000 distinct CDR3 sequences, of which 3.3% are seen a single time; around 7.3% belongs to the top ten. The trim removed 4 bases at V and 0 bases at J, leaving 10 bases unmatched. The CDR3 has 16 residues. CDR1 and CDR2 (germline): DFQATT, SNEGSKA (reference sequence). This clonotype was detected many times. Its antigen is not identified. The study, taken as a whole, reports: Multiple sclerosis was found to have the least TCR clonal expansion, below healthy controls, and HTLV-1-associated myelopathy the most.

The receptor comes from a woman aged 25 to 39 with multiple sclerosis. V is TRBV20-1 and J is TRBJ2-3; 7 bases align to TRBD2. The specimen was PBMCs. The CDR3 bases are TGCAGTGCTACAGCGGGGCGCGTGACTAGCACAGATACGCAGTATTTT. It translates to CSATAGRVTSTDTQYF.